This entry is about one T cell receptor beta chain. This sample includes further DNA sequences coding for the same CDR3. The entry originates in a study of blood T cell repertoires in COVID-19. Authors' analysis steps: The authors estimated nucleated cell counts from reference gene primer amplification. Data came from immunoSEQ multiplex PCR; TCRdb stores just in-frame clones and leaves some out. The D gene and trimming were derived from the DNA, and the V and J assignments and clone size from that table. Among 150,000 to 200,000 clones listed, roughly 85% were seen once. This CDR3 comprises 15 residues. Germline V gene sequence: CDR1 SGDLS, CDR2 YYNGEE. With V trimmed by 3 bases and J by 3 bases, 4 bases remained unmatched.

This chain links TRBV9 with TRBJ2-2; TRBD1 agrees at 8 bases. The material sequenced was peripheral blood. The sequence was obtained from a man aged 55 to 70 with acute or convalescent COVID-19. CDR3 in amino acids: CASSGRGRDTGELFF. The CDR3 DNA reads TGTGCCAGCAGCGGCAGGGGGCGGGACACCGGGGAGCTGTTTTTT.